The 18 T cell receptor beta chains reported below all come from one sample, sequenced in a study of T cells in Graves' hyperthyroidism and ophthalmopathy. Amplified TCR beta CDR3 regions came from RNA transcripts. The HTBI primer set drove a first-round RT-PCR of the TCR CDR3. TCRdb processed the multiplex PCR reads anew with MiXCR; each CDR3 protein has one entry. Here the sample spans almost 600,000 distinct CDR3 sequences, about 15% being singletons. Material: blood. The receptors come from a woman aged 25 to 45 with Graves' hyperthyroidism that later progressed to Graves' ophthalmopathy.

This clonotype was detected many times. This rearrangement joins TRBV24-1 to TRBJ2-1; TRBD2 matches 13 bases. J gave up 2 bases and V 3 bases, and 9 bases lay outside the gene matches. The germline V gene encodes CDR1 KGHDR and CDR2 SFDVKD. The CDR3 is made up of 19 amino acids. The CDR3 nucleotides are TGTGCCACCAGTGATCGGACTAGCGGGAGCATTGGACCCTACAATGAGCAGTTCTTC. Encoded protein: CATSDRTSGSIGPYNEQFF.

This clonotype has a handful of counts. This chain links TRBV5-1 with TRBJ2-7; TRBD2 aligns across 10 bases. CDR1 SGHRS and CDR2 YFSETQ come from the germline V gene. The CDR3 has 14 residues. V lost 7 bases, J lost 0 bases, and 4 bases stayed unmatched. The CDR3 sequence is CASGLAGVSYEQYF. DNA of the CDR3: TGCGCCAGCGGCCTAGCGGGAGTCTCCTACGAGCAGTACTTC.

The sample holds many counts of this clonotype. The chain's CDR3 is CASSLALKGLDYGYTF. In nucleotides, the CDR3 is TGTGCCAGCAGCTTAGCGCTTAAGGGGCTCGACTATGGCTACACCTTC. The chain carries TRBV7-9 and TRBJ1-2; tentative D call: TRBD1 (5 bases). V was trimmed by 0 bases and J by 3 bases, leaving 14 bases between them. Germline values: CDR1 SEHNR, CDR2 FQNEAQ (reference sequence). The CDR3 consists of 16 residues.

This clonotype was recorded many times. This chain joins TRBV10-3 and TRBJ2-1; D unresolved. The CDR3 contains 14 residues. Deletions cut 2 bases from V and 9 bases from J, with 14 bases between. CDR1 and CDR2 from the germline V gene are ENHRY and SYGVKD. CDR3 sequence reads: CAISEMGGDTEQFF. CDR3 nucleotide sequence: TGTGCCATCAGTGAGATGGGTGGCGATACTGAGCAGTTCTTC.

This clonotype was picked up many times. V gene TRBV6-1 combines with J gene TRBJ2-7, with TRBD1 matching over 10 bases. The germline CDR1 and CDR2 sequences are MNHNS and SASEGT. The ends lost 6 bases at V and 4 bases at J; junction bases unmatched: 9. The CDR3 has 15 amino acids. CDR3 in DNA: TGTGCCAGCAGGGAGCCGGGACAGGGGATGTACGAGCAGTACTTC. This codes for CASREPGQGMYEQYF.

In regard to this clonotype: The junction and the germline gene differ at one end; a read error may be behind it. The CDR3 loop is CASSLEGVGNSPLPF. The CDR3 bases are TGTGCCAGCAGCTTAGAGGGGGTGGGTAATTCACCCCTCCCCTTC. The gene calls are TRBV7-2 and TRBJ1-6; possibly TRBD1 for D (6 bases). Germline CDR1 SGHTA, CDR2 FQGNSA. There are 15 residues in the CDR3. The whole variable domain, remainder taken from reference TRBV7-2 and TRBJ1-6, is GAGVSQSPSNKVTEKGKDVELRCDPISGHTALYWYRQSLGQGLEFLIYFQGNSAPDKSGLPSDRFSAERTGGSVSTLTIQRTQQEDSAVYLCASSLEGVGNSPLPFGNGTRLTVT.

Only a few counts were recorded for this clonotype. The CDR3 DNA follows: TGTGCCAGCAGCCCGCCACATGAACCGGGACTAGCTGTGGTAAAGACCCAGTACTTC. Amino acids: CASSPPHEPGLAVVKTQYF. This chain joins TRBV11-3 and TRBJ2-5, with 9 nucleotides matching TRBD2. CDR1 is SGHNT, CDR2 YENEEA, per germline. V lost 5 bases and J lost 6; bases outside the gene matches: 22. This CDR3 is built from 19 residues.

This clonotype showed up many times. This rearrangement joins TRBV18 to TRBJ2-7, with D hard to call. CDR3 size: 15 residues. Trimming cost V 1 base and J 6 bases, with 16 bases left between them. Per germline, CDR1 KGHSH and CDR2 LQKENI. CDR3 loop: CASSPQGSILPEQYF. In DNA form, the CDR3 reads TGTGCCAGCTCACCACAGGGCAGTATCCTCCCCGAGCAGTACTTC. Full variable domain (outside the CDR3, taken from reference TRBV18 and TRBJ2-7): NAGVMQNPRHLVRRRGQEARLRCSPMKGHSHVYWYRQLPEEGLKFMVYLQKENIIDESGMPKERFSAEFPKEGPSILRIQQVVRGDSAAYFCASSPQGSILPEQYFGPGTRLTVT.

This clonotype came up a few times. The V call is TRBV6-5, the J call TRBJ1-6; tentatively, D is TRBD1 (5 bases). The germline CDR1 and CDR2 sequences are MNHEY and SVGAGI. The CDR3 totals 15 residues. V lost 4 bases, J lost 6 bases, and 13 bases lay in between. CDR3 nucleotide sequence: TGTGCCAGCAGTTTCGGGACGGACGTTAATTCACCCCTCCACTTT. Its protein is CASSFGTDVNSPLHF.

This clonotype was found many times. The chain recombines TRBV6-1 with TRBJ2-1; perhaps TRBD1 as D (5 bases). Trimming shortened V by 7 bases and J by 4 bases, and 14 bases separated the two germline ends. Germline V gene data show CDR1 as MNHNS and CDR2 as SASEGT. There are 14 residues in the CDR3. CDR3: CASNRGRAYNEQFF. CDR3 nucleotide sequence: TGTGCCAGCAATCGAGGCAGGGCGTACAATGAGCAGTTCTTC.

The chain carries TRBV18 and TRBJ1-4; the D gene is possibly TRBD1 (5 bases). The CDR3 is 14 residues long. Germline assignment: CDR1 KGHSH and CDR2 LQKENI. Trimming shortened V by 3 bases and J by 8 bases, and 13 bases separated the two germline ends. CDR3 amino acids: CASSPDRGTEKLFF. The CDR3 DNA reads as TGTGCCAGCTCACCCGACAGAGGGACGGAAAAACTGTTTTTT.

This clonotype was observed many times. The chain's CDR3 is CASSYPGLAFYNEQFF. CDR3 bases: TGTGCCAGCAGTTACCCGGGACTAGCGTTCTACAATGAGCAGTTCTTC. V usage is TRBV6-2 or TRBV6-3 and J usage is TRBJ2-1; 10 bases are shared with TRBD2. V was pared by 2 bases and J by 3 bases, with 4 bases of the junction left unmatched. CDR1 and CDR2 from the germline V gene are MNHEY and SVGEGT. The CDR3 loop spans 16 amino acids.

Many counts were recorded for this clonotype. The rearrangement joins TRBV10-3 to TRBJ2-3; D may be TRBD2 (5 bases). Trimming pared 10 bases from V and 4 bases from J, leaving 15 bases between. Germline CDR1 ENHRY, CDR2 SYGVKD. CDR3 length: 13 amino acids. This CDR3 is CATTWGAPDTQYF. The CDR3 bases are TGTGCCACTACCTGGGGAGCACCAGATACGCAGTATTTT.

The table lists this clonotype with many counts. CDR3 nucleotides: TGTGCCACCTCAATCCAGGGTTGGTGGCAAGAGACCCAGTACTTC. It codes for CATSIQGWWQETQYF. The genes are TRBV7-2 and TRBJ2-5; D possibly corresponds to TRBD1 (5 bases). Trimming removed 10 bases at V and 2 bases at J, with 20 bases between. The length of the CDR3 is 15 residues. Germline V gene sequence: CDR1 SGHTA, CDR2 FQGNSA.

This clonotype was observed a few times. The chain is built from TRBV7-2 and TRBJ2-3, with D maybe TRBD2 (5 bases). V was shortened by 4 bases and J by 3 bases, with 17 bases between the two germline ends. Germline V gives CDR1 SGHTA, CDR2 FQGNSA. The CDR3 runs to 16 residues. For the CDR3, the DNA is TGTGCCAGCAGCTCCAACCCCTCGGACTTTACAGATACGCAGTATTTT. Translation gives CASSSNPSDFTDTQYF.

In this sample, this clonotype turned up many times. The chain recombines TRBV11-2 with TRBJ2-5, with D maybe TRBD2 (6 bases). CDR1 and CDR2 (germline): SGHAT, FQNNGV. The CDR3 sequence is 15 residues long. With 4 bases removed from V and 0 bases from J, the gap between germline ends came to 12 bases. CDR3 in amino acids: CASSSGLRDQETQYF. DNA of the CDR3: TGTGCCAGCAGCTCGGGACTGAGGGACCAAGAGACCCAGTACTTC. The entire variable domain, with the rest obtained from reference TRBV11-2 and TRBJ2-5, is as follows: EAGVAQSPRYKIIEKRQSVAFWCNPISGHATLYWYQQILGQGPKLLIQFQNNGVVDDSQLPKDRFSAERLKGVDSTLKIQPAKLEDSAVYLCASSSGLRDQETQYFGPGTRLLVL.

There are many counts of this clonotype. J is TRBJ2-1 and V is TRBV12-3 or TRBV12-4; 16 bases are shared with TRBD2. The CDR3 consists of 15 residues. Trimming took 5 bases from V and 7 from J; bases not matched to a gene: 2. DNA for the CDR3: TGTGCCAGCAGTCAGGGACTAGCGGGAGGGAATGAGCAGTTCTTC. It encodes CASSQGLAGGNEQFF.

This clonotype was observed a handful of times. The chain recombines TRBV19 with TRBJ1-5, with 8 positions matching TRBD1. The CDR3 is made up of 15 amino acids. Germline loops: CDR1 LNHDA, CDR2 SQIVND (reference sequence). V was pared by 3 bases and J by 5 bases, with 6 bases of the junction left unmatched. The CDR3 nucleotides are TGTGCCAGTAGTATTACGCAGGGGGCTGATCAGCCCCAGCATTTT. The encoded protein is CASSITQGADQPQHF.